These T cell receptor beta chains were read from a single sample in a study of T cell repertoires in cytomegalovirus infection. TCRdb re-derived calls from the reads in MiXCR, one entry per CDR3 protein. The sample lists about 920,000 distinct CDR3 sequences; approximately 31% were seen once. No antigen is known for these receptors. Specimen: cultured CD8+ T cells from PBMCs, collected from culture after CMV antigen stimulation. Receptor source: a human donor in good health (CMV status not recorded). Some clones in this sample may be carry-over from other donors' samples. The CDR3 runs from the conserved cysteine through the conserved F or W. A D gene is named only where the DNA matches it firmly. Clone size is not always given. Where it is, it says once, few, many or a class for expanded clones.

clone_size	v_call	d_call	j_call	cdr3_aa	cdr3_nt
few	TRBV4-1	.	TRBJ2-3	CASSALTALKGDTQYF	TGTGCCAGCAGCGCGTTGACAGCCCTGAAGGGAGATACGCAGTATTTT
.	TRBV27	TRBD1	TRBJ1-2	CASTPTGTNYGYTF	TGTGCCAGCACTCCGACAGGGACTAACTATGGCTACACCTTC
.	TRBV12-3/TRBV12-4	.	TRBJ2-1	CASSFASYNEQFF	TGTGCCAGCAGCTTCGCATCCTACAATGAGCAGTTCTTC
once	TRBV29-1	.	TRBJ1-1	CSVDSARGPEAFF	TGCAGCGTTGATTCGGCCAGGGGCCCTGAAGCTTTCTTT
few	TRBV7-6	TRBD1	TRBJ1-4	CASSLLDRAETNEKLFF	TGTGCCAGCAGCTTACTCGACAGGGCCGAGACTAATGAAAAACTGTTTTTT
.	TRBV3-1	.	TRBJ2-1	CASSQDSGPYNEQFF	TGTGCCAGCAGCCAAGATTCGGGTCCGTACAATGAGCAGTTCTTC
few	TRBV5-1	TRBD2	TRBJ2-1	CASSSGLAGSSYNEQFF	TGTGCCAGTAGTTCGGGACTAGCGGGGAGCTCCTACAATGAGCAGTTCTTC
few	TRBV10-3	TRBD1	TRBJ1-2	CATPDRGFGKGGHYGYTF	TGTGCCACCCCCGACAGGGGGTTCGGTAAGGGAGGTCATTATGGCTACACCTTC
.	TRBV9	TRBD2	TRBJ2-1	CVSTLRGLAGDNEQFF	TGTGTCAGCACCCTACGCGGACTAGCGGGGGACAATGAGCAGTTCTTC
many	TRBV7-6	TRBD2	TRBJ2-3	CASSLEARGSTDTQYF	TGTGCCAGCAGCTTAGAGGCGCGGGGGTCCACAGATACGCAGTATTTT
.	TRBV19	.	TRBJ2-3	CASSSKTGADTQYF	TGTGCCAGTAGTAGCAAGACAGGAGCAGATACGCAGTATTTT
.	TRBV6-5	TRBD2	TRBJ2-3	CASRRTSALAGGRDTQYF	TGTGCCAGCAGGCGAACTTCCGCCCTAGCGGGGGGACGAGATACGCAGTATTTT
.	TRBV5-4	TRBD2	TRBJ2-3	CASSLPGGLAGGSTDTQYF	TGTGCCAGCAGTCTTCCGGGGGGACTAGCGGGGGGGAGCACAGATACGCAGTATTTT
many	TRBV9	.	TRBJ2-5	CASSVNGKRTQTQYF	TGTGCCAGCAGCGTAAACGGAAAAAGGACCCAGACCCAGTACTTC
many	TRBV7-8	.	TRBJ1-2	CASSANRDWYGYTF	TGTGCCAGCAGCGCAAACAGGGATTGGTATGGCTACACCTTC
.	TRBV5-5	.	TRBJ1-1	CASSLRGQPRPMNTEAFF	TGTGCCAGCAGCTTGCGTGGACAGCCGCGACCTATGAACACTGAAGCTTTCTTT
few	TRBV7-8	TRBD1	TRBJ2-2	CASSLSPGQRPPGELFF	TGTGCCAGCAGCTTATCTCCGGGACAGCGGCCCCCCGGGGAGCTGTTTTTT
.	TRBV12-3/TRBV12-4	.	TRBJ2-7	CASSLESVGGQYF	TGTGCCAGCAGTTTAGAGTCAGTTGGAGGGCAGTACTTC
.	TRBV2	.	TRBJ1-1	CASSELTKSPAEAFF	TGTGCCAGCAGTGAATTAACCAAGTCACCTGCTGAAGCTTTCTTT
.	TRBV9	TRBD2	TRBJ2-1	CASSPEGSGGAGSYNEQFF	TGTGCCAGCAGCCCCGAGGGGAGCGGGGGGGCCGGGTCCTACAATGAGCAGTTCTTC
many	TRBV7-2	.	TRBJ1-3	CASSPYTGNTIYF	TGTGCCAGCAGCCCCTACACTGGAAACACCATATATTTT
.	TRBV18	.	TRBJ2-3	CASSPPLSTDTQYF	TGTGCCAGCTCACCCCCTCTAAGCACAGATACGCAGTATTTT
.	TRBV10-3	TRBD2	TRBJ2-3	CAISVERGGSDTQYF	TGTGCCATCAGTGTTGAGCGGGGAGGCTCAGATACGCAGTATTTT
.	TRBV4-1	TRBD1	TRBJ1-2	CASSQDSGGYGYTF	TGCGCCAGCAGCCAAGATTCAGGGGGCTATGGCTACACCTTC
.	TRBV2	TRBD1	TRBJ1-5	CASKRGPSDQPQHF	TGTGCCAGCAAGAGGGGGCCATCGGATCAGCCCCAGCATTTT
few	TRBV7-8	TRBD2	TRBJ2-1	CASSFETSGYYNEQFF	TGTGCCAGCAGCTTTGAGACTAGCGGGTATTACAATGAGCAGTTCTTC
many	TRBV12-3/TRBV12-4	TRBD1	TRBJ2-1	CASSSPGGSEQFF	TGTGCCAGCAGTTCCCCAGGGGGTAGTGAGCAGTTCTTC
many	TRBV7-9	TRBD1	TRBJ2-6	CASSGTGDRRLPSGANVLTF	TGTGCCAGCAGCGGGACAGGGGACCGACGATTACCCTCTGGGGCCAACGTCCTGACTTTC
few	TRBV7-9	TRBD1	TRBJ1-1	CASSSTNRGPNTEAFF	TGTGCCAGCAGCTCGACGAACAGGGGGCCGAACACTGAAGCTTTCTTT
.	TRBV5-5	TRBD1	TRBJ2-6	CASSITGETSGANVLTF	TGTGCCAGCAGCATCACAGGGGAAACGTCCGGGGCCAACGTCCTGACTTTC
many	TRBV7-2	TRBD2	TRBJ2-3	CASSLNSGGLLSTDTQYF	TGTGCCAGCAGCTTGAATAGCGGGGGCCTTCTTAGCACAGATACGCAGTATTTT
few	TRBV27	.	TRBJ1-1	CASARGDGTEAFF	TGTGCCTCCGCCCGGGGGGACGGCACTGAAGCTTTCTTT
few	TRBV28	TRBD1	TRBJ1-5	CASRSPGQGLNQPQHF	TGTGCCAGCAGGTCACCGGGACAGGGGTTGAATCAGCCCCAGCATTTT
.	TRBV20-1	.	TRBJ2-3	CSAYSTDTQYF	TGCAGTGCCTACAGCACAGATACGCAGTATTTT
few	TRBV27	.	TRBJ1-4	CASSVKGLVEKLFF	TGTGCCAGCAGTGTCAAGGGGTTGGTTGAAAAACTGTTTTTT
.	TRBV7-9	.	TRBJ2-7	CASSHRSGTGIYEQYF	TGTGCCAGCAGCCACCGAAGCGGGACAGGAATCTACGAGCAGTACTTC
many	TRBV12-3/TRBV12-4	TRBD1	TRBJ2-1	CASRDRVLSNEQFF	TGTGCCAGCAGAGACAGGGTGTTAAGCAATGAGCAGTTCTTC
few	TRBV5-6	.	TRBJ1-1	CASSLWGSVMNTEAFF	TGTGCCAGCAGCTTGTGGGGGAGTGTAATGAACACTGAAGCTTTCTTT
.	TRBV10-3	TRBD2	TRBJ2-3	CAILGTSGGFDTDTQYF	TGTGCCATCCTGGGGACTAGCGGGGGGTTCGACACAGATACGCAGTATTTT
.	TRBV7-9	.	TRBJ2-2	CASSPPQNTGELFF	TGTGCCAGCAGCCCCCCGCAGAACACCGGGGAGCTGTTTTTT
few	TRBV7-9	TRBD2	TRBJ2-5	CASSALAGLQETQYF	TGTGCCAGCAGCGCACTAGCGGGACTACAAGAGACCCAGTACTTC
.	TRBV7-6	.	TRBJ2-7	CASSPEPLRYEQYF	TGTGCCAGCAGCCCTGAACCCCTAAGGTACGAGCAGTACTTC
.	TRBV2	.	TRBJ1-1	CATPGGAVTEAFF	TGTGCCACCCCTGGGGGGGCGGTAACTGAAGCTTTCTTT
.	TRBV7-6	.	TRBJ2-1	CASSLEAATDNEQFF	TGTGCCAGCAGCTTAGAGGCGGCGACAGACAATGAGCAGTTCTTC
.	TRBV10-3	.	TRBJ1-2	CAISELMGGYTF	TGTGCCATCAGTGAGTTGATGGGCGGCTACACCTTC
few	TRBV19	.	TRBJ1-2	CASSSNTANYGYTF	TGTGCCAGTAGTAGCAACACCGCTAACTATGGCTACACCTTC
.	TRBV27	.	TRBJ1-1	CASSLSGTLTEAFF	TGTGCCAGCAGTTTATCGGGTACACTCACTGAAGCTTTCTTT
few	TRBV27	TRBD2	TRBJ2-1	CASSLRRGGPEEQFF	TGTGCCAGCAGTTTACGACGGGGGGGCCCGGAAGAGCAGTTCTTC
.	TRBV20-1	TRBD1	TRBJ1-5	CSVEDRENSNQPQHF	TGCAGTGTTGAAGACAGGGAAAATAGCAATCAGCCCCAGCATTTT
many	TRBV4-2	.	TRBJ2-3	CASSHGRSTDTQYF	TGTGCCAGCAGCCACGGACGGAGCACAGATACGCAGTATTTT
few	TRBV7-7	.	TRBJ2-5	CASTPDEGEATYQETQYF	TGTGCTAGCACCCCAGACGAAGGGGAGGCCACGTACCAAGAGACCCAGTACTTC
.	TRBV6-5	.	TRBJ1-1	CASSPNPLNTEAFF	TGTGCCAGCAGCCCTAACCCACTGAACACTGAAGCTTTCTTT
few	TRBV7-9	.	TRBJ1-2	CALPGVVGYTF	TGTGCCCTTCCTGGGGTCGTTGGCTACACCTTC
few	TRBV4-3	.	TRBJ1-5	CASSVGAQQNQPQHF	TGCGCCAGCAGCGTAGGGGCCCAGCAAAATCAGCCCCAGCATTTT